These T cell receptor beta chains were read from a single sample in a study of T cells in Graves' hyperthyroidism and ophthalmopathy. Each CDR3 protein is one row after TCRdb ran MiXCR on the multiplex PCR reads. The profile shows a few hundred thousand distinct CDR3 sequences, around a sixth of them singletons. Sequenced material: blood. All receptors come from a middle-aged woman with Graves' ophthalmopathy. The CDR3 runs from the conserved cysteine through the conserved F or W. Fields, in order: J gene, V gene, clone size, D gene, CDR3 DNA, CDR3 protein. D genes are given only for firm matches. Size is stated for part of the rows, as once, few or many counts, or as a class when the clone is expanded.

TRBJ2-6 | TRBV20-1 | . | . | TGCAGTGCTAGAGATTTAAGAAGTAATTCTGGGGCCAACGTCCTGACTTTC | CSARDLRSNSGANVLTF
TRBJ2-7 | TRBV12-3/TRBV12-4 | many | TRBD1 | TGTGCCAGCAGACCGGGACAGGGGGCAGTCGAGCAGTACTTC | CASRPGQGAVEQYF
TRBJ2-7 | TRBV28 | many | . | TGTGCCAGCAGTTTACCTCGACCAGGCGCGGCCGAGCAGTACTTC | CASSLPRPGAAEQYF
TRBJ2-1 | TRBV6-1 | . | TRBD2 | TGTGCCAGCAGGATCCGGCCCGGACTAGCGGGAGTACAAGAGCAGTTCTTC | CASRIRPGLAGVQEQFF
TRBJ2-2 | TRBV6-2/TRBV6-3 | many | . | TGTGCCAGCAGTTACCGCGGGGGCGGAAACACCGGGGAGCTGTTTTTT | CASSYRGGGNTGELFF
TRBJ1-6 | TRBV27 | many | . | TGTGCCAGCAGCCCTAGACAAGACAGGAACATTTCACCCCTCCACTTT | CASSPRQDRNISPLHF
TRBJ1-2 | TRBV18 | many | . | TGTGCCAGCTCACCTAGGGTTGAGGTATCGGATGGCTACACCTTC | CASSPRVEVSDGYTF
TRBJ2-4 | TRBV19 | many | TRBD1 | TGTGCCAGTAGTAGGACAGGGTTGGAAAACATTCAGTACTTC | CASSRTGLENIQYF
TRBJ2-5 | TRBV12-5 | . | TRBD2 | TGTGCTAGTGGTCTAGCCCCGGGAGGTGGGCCGCGGGAGACCCAGTACTTC | CASGLAPGGGPRETQYF
TRBJ2-7 | TRBV12-3/TRBV12-4 | many | TRBD2 | TGTGCCAGCTTAGGCTCGGGAGGGCGTCACGAGCAGTACTTC | CASLGSGGRHEQYF
TRBJ2-7 | TRBV30 | many | TRBD2 | TGTGCCTGGACTAGCGGGAGGGCCTACGAGCAGTACTTC | CAWTSGRAYEQYF
TRBJ1-5 | TRBV28 | many | TRBD1 | TGTGCCAGCAGTTTTACAGGGGGCGGTGGGCCCCAGCATTTT | CASSFTGGGGPQHF
TRBJ1-5 | TRBV12-3/TRBV12-4 | . | . | TGTGCCAGCAGTTTGGGTCAGGGGATCAATCAGCCCCAGCATTTT | CASSLGQGINQPQHF
TRBJ2-5 | TRBV28 | many | TRBD1 | TGTGCCAGCAGTTCGTGGACAGGGGGCTCGGAAGAGACCCAGTACTTC | CASSSWTGGSEETQYF
TRBJ2-7 | TRBV4-1 | many | . | TGCGCCAGCAGCCAAGCCCTAGTCGCCGAGCAGTACTTC | CASSQALVAEQYF
TRBJ2-1 | TRBV20-1 | many | TRBD2 | TGCAGTGCTCCCCTAGGACTAGCGGGAAGGCGGGAGCAGTTCTTC | CSAPLGLAGRREQFF
TRBJ2-7 | TRBV6-5 | many | TRBD1 | TGTGCCAGCAGTTACTTGGGGACAGGGCAAGACGAGCAGTACTTC | CASSYLGTGQDEQYF
TRBJ2-7 | TRBV9 | few | . | TGTGCCAGCAGCGTAGCTACGGCGAAAACACACGAGCAGTACTTC | CASSVATAKTHEQYF
TRBJ1-5 | TRBV6-5 | many | . | TGTGCCAGCAGTTACGACGGTCATCAGCCCCAGCATTTT | CASSYDGHQPQHF
TRBJ2-7 | TRBV12-3/TRBV12-4 | . | TRBD2 | TGTGCCAGCAGTCTCCACGGGGGGAACTCCTACGAGCAGTACTTC | CASSLHGGNSYEQYF
TRBJ2-7 | TRBV19 | many | . | TGTGCCAGTAGTATGAGCGGACCAACCTACGAGCAGTACTTC | CASSMSGPTYEQYF
TRBJ2-7 | TRBV5-1 | . | TRBD1 | TGCGCCAGCAGCTTGTGGGGACAGGGCGCACTTTCCTACGAGCAGTACTTC | CASSLWGQGALSYEQYF
TRBJ1-5 | TRBV6-4 | . | . | TGTGCCAGCAGAGACACAAGTTATAGCAATCAGCCCCAGCATTTT | CASRDTSYSNQPQHF
TRBJ2-7 | TRBV5-1 | many | TRBD1 | TGCGCCAGCAGGGGGACAGGAGGATCCTACGAGCAGTACTTC | CASRGTGGSYEQYF
TRBJ2-4 | TRBV6-2/TRBV6-3 | . | TRBD2 | TGTGCCAGCAGTCAACTAGCGGGGAGCAACATTCAGTACTTC | CASSQLAGSNIQYF
TRBJ2-2 | TRBV19 | many | . | TGTGCCAGTAGGACTTCCGGGACATTGGTCCCCGGGGAGCTGTTTTTT | CASRTSGTLVPGELFF